The 5 T cell receptor beta chains presented below share a single source sample, sequenced in a study of shared clonotypes between healthy human individuals. Sequencing was performed with immunoSEQ multiplex PCR; in TCRdb, only in-frame clones are kept and a portion is missing. The sample carries about 2.4 million clones, 93% recorded once. Sequenced input: naive CD4+ T cells from PBMCs. Subset meaning: CD45RA+ positively selected. These receptors were collected from a man aged 18-30 years in good health. Some clones in this sample may be carry-over from other donors' samples.

This clone was seen only once. At one end, the junction sequence differs from germline, possibly due to a read error. V gene TRBV29-1 combines with J gene TRBJ1-2, with a possible D match to TRBD1 (6 bases). The CDR3 covers 13 residues. The germline CDR1 and CDR2 sequences are SQVTM and ANQGSEA. For the CDR3, the DNA is TGCAGCGTTAAAGATACAGGGTTCAGTGGCTACACCTTC. The encoded protein is CSVKDTGFSGYTF.

The chain uses TRBV25-1 and TRBJ2-1; TRBD2 matches at 12 bases. Germline V CDR1 and CDR2: MGHDK, SYGVNS. J gave up 9 bases and V 3 bases, and 6 bases lay outside the gene matches. There are 15 residues in the CDR3. The CDR3 protein is CASSDPRTSGVEQFF. The CDR3 coding sequence is TGTGCCAGCAGTGACCCACGGACTAGCGGGGTTGAGCAGTTCTTC.

The chain is built from TRBV29-1 and TRBJ1-2, with unresolved D. This CDR3 region has 11 residues. V was clipped by 1 base and J by 8 bases, with 8 bases between them. Per germline, CDR1 SQVTM and CDR2 ANQGSEA. For the CDR3, the DNA is TGCAGCGTTGAAGGCAGGCGAGGCTACACCTTC. Translated: CSVEGRRGYTF.

The gene calls are TRBV7-3 and TRBJ1-2; D gene ambiguous. CDR1 is SGHTA, CDR2 FQGTGA, per germline. CDR3 length: 13 residues. Deletions cut 4 bases from V and 8 bases from J, with 14 bases between. The CDR3 loop reads CASSSGREGGYTF. CDR3 nucleotide sequence: TGTGCCAGCAGCTCGGGCCGGGAAGGAGGCTACACCTTC.

Here the CDR3 DNA reads TGCAGCGTCTACGACCAGGGCTACGAGCAGTACTTC. Translation: CSVYDQGYEQYF. V gene TRBV29-1 combines with J gene TRBJ2-7; tentative D call: TRBD1 (5 bases). CDR1 is SQVTM and CDR2 is ANQGSEA in the germline V gene. Between the trimmed V and J ends, which lost 6 bases and 3 bases, there was a span of 12 bases. The CDR3 contains 12 residues.